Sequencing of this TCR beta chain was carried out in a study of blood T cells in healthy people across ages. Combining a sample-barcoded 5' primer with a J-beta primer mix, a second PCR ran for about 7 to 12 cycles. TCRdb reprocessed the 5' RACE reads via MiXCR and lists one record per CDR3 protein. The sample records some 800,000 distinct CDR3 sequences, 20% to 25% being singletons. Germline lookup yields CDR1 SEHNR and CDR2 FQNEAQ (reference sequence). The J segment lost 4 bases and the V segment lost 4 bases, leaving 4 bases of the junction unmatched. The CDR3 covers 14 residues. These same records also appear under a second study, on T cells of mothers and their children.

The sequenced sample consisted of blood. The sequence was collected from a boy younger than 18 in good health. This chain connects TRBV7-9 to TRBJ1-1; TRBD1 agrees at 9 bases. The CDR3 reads CASSYGTGTTEAFF. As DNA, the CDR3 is TGTGCCAGCAGCTACGGGACAGGGACCACTGAAGCTTTCTTT.